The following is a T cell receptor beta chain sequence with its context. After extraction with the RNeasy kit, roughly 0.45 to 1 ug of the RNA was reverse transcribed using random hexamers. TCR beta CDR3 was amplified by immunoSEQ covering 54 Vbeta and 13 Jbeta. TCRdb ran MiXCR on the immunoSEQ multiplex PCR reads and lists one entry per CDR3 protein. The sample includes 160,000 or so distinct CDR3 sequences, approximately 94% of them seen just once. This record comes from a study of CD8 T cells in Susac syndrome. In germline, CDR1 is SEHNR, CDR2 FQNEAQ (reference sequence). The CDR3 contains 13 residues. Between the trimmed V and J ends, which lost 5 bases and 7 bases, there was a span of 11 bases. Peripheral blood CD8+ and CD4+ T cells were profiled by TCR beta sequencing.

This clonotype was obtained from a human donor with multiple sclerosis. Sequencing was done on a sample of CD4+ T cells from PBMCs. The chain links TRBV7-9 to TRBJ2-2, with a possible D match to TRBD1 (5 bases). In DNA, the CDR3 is TGTGCCAGCAGCCAAGGACAAGGCGGGGAGCTGTTTTTT. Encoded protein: CASSQGQGGELFF.